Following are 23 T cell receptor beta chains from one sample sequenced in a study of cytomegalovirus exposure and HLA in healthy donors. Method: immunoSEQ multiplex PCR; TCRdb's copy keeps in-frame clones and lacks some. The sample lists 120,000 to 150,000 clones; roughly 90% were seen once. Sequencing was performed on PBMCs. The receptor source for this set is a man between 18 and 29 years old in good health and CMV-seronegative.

The CDR3 loop reads CASNGLAGWGDEQFF. The CDR3 DNA follows: TGTGCCAGCAATGGACTAGCGGGATGGGGCGATGAGCAGTTCTTC. The genes are TRBV6-1 and TRBJ2-1, with 12 bases that match TRBD2. Germline V gene data show CDR1 as MNHNS and CDR2 as SASEGT. The V gene end was trimmed by 7 bases and the J gene end by 8 bases; junction bases not matched to a gene: 9. The CDR3 length is 15 residues.

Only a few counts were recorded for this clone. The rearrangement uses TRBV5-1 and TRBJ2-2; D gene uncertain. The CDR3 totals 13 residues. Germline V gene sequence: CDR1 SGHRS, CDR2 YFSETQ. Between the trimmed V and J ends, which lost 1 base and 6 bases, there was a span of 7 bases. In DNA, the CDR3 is TGCGCCAGCAGCTTGTTTCGGTCCGGGGAGCTGTTTTTT. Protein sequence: CASSLFRSGELFF.

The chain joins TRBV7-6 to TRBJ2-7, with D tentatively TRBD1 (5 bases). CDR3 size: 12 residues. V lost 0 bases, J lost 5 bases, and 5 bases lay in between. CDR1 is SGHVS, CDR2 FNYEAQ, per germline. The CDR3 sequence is CASSLAGDEQYF. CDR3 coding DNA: TGTGCCAGCAGCTTAGCAGGGGACGAGCAGTACTTC.

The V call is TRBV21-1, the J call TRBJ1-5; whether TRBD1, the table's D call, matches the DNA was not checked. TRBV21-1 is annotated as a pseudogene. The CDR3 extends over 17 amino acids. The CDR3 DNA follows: TGTGCCAGCAGCCCAACGAGAGGGACAGGGGGCAATCAGCCCCAGCATTTT. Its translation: CASSPTRGTGGNQPQHF.

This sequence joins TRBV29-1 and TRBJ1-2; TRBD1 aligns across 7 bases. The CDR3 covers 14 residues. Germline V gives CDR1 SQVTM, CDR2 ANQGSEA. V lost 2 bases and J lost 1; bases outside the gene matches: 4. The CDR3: CSVERTGDNYGYTF. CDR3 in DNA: TGCAGCGTTGAAAGGACAGGTGATAACTATGGCTACACCTTC.

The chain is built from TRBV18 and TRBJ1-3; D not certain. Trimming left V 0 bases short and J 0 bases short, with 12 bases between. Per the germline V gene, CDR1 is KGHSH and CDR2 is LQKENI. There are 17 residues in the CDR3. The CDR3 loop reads CASSPPHFEFSGNTIYF. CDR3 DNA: TGTGCCAGCTCACCACCGCATTTTGAGTTCTCTGGAAACACCATATATTTT.

The CDR3 DNA is TGTGCCAGCCGACAGGGGGCGCGCACTGAAGCTTTCTTT. Translated, it gives CASRQGARTEAFF. V gene TRBV6-1 combines with J gene TRBJ1-1; 10 positions agree with TRBD1. The CDR3 length is 13 residues. Germline V CDR1 and CDR2: MNHNS, SASEGT. V was pared by 8 bases and J by 4 bases, with 4 bases of the junction left unmatched.

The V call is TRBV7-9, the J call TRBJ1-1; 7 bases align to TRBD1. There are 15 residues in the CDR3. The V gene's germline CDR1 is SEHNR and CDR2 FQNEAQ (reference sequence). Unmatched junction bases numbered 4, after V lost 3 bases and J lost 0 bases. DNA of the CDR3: TGTGCCAGCAGCTTCAGGACAGGACTGAACACTGAAGCTTTCTTT. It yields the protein CASSFRTGLNTEAFF.

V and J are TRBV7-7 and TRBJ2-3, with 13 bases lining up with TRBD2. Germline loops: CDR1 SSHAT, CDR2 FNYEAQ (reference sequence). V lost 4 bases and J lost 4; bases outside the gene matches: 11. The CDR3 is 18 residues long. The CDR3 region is CASSSGGTSGDSADTQYF. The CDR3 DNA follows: TGTGCCAGCAGCTCGGGAGGGACTAGCGGGGATTCCGCAGATACGCAGTATTTT.

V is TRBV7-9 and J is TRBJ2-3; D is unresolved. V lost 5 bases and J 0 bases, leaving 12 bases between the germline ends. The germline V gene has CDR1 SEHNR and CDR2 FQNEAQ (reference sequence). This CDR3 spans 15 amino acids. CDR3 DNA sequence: TGTGCCAGCAGCCGTACAGCCACTAGCACAGATACGCAGTATTTT. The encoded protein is CASSRTATSTDTQYF.

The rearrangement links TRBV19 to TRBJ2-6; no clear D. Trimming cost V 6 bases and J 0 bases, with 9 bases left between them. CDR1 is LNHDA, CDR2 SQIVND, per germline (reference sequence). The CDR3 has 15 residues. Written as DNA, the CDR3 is TGTGCCAGTAGCCCTACGAACTCTGGGGCCAACGTCCTGACTTTC. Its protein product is CASSPTNSGANVLTF.

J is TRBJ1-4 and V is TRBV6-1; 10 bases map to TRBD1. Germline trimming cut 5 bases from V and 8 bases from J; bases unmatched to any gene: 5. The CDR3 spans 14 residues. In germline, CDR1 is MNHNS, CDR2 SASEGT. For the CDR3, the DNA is TGTGCCAGCAGTCTGACAGGGGGCGAGGAAAAACTGTTTTTT. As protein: CASSLTGGEEKLFF.

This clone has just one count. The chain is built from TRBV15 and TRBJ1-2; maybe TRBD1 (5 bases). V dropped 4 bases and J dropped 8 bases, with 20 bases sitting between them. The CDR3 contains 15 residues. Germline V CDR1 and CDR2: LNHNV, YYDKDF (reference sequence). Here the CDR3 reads CATSTSGIGAGGYTF. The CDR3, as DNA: TGTGCCACCAGCACCTCAGGGATTGGGGCGGGGGGCTACACCTTC.

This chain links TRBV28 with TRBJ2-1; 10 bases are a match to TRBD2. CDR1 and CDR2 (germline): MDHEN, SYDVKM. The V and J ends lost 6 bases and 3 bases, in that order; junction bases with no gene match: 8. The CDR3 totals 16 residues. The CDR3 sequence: CASSQSGGAYYNEQFF. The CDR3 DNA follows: TGTGCCAGCAGCCAAAGCGGGGGGGCCTACTACAATGAGCAGTTCTTC.

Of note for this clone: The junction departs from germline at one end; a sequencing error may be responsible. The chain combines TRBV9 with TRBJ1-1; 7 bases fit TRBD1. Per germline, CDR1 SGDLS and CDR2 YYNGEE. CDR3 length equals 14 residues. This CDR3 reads CASSVGGTDIETFF. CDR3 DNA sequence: TGTGCCAGCAGCGTAGGTGGGACAGATATTGAAACTTTCTTT. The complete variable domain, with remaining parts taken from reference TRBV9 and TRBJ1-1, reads DSGVTQTPKHLITATGQRVTLRCSPRSGDLSVYWYQQSLDQGLQFLIQYYNGEERAKGNILERFSAQQFPDLHSELNLSSLELGDSALYFCASSVGGTDIETFFGQGTRLTVV.

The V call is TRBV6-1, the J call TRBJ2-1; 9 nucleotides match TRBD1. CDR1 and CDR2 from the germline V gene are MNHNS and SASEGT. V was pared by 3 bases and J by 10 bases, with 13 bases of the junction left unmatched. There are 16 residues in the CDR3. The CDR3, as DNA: TGTGCCAGCAGTGAGCACCCGGGACAGGGAATCGGGGAGCAGTTCTTC. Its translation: CASSEHPGQGIGEQFF.

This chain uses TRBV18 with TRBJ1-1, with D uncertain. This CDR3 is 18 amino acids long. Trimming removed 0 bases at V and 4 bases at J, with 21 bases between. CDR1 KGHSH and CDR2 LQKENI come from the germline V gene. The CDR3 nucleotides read TGTGCCAGCTCACCACCGCCATCAGGCCGTCTCCTGAGCACTGAAGCTTTCTTT. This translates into CASSPPPSGRLLSTEAFF.

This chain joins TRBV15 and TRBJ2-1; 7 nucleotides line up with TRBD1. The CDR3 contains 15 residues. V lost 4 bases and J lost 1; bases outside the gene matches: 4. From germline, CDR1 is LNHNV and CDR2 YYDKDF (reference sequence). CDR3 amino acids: CATSNDRVSYNEQFF. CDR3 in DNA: TGTGCCACCAGCAACGACAGGGTGTCCTACAATGAGCAGTTCTTC.

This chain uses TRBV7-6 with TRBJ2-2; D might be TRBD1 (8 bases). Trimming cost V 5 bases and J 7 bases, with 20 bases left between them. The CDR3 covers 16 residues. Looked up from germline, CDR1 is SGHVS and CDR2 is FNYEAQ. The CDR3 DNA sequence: TGTGCCAGCAGCCAGGGGGCTAGCGGTTCGGGCGGGGAGCTGTTTTTT. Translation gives CASSQGASGSGGELFF.

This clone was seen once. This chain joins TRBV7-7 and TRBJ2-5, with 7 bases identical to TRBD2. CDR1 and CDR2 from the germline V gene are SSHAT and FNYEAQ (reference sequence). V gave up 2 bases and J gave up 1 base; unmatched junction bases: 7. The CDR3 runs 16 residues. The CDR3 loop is CASSLRGGSFQETQYF. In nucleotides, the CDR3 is TGTGCCAGCAGCTTACGTGGCGGGAGCTTCCAAGAGACCCAGTACTTC.

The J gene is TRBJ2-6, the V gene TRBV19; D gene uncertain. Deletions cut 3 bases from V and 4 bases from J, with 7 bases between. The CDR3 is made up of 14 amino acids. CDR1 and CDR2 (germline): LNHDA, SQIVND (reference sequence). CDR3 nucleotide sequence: TGTGCCAGTAGTATCGGGTTCGGGGCCAACGTCCTGACTTTC. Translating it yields CASSIGFGANVLTF.

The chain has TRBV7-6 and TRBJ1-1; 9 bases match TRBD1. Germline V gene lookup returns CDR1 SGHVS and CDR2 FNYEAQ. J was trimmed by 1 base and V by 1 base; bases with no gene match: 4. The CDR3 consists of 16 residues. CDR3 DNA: TGTGCCAGCAGCTTAGGGCCGGGACAGGGGAACACTGAAGCTTTCTTT. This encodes CASSLGPGQGNTEAFF.

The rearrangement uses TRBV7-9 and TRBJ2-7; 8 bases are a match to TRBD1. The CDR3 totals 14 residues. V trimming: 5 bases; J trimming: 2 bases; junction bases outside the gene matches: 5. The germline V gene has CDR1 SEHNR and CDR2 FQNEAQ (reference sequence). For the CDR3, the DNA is TGTGCCAGCAGCCCCCCCAGGGGGCCCTACGAGCAGTACTTC. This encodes CASSPPRGPYEQYF.